This T cell receptor beta chain was observed in a study of monozygotic twins with inflammatory bowel disease. CDR1 is LNHDA, CDR2 SQIVND, per germline (reference sequence). The CDR3 length is 15 residues. Study-level results: For IBD, no single strong associated signal or clonotype was supported. The sharing of clonotypes with others was lower in IBD patients than in healthy twins, especially with disease activity.

To note about this clonotype: Its specificity is unknown.

TCRalpha along with TCRbeta cDNA was subjected to two nested PCRs lasting 16 and 9 cycles. TCRdb reprocessed the 5' RACE reads and reports one entry per CDR3 protein, with no DNA. The sample has around 47,000 distinct CDR3 sequences. The rearrangement joins TRBV19 to TRBJ2-7; TCRdb designates TRBD1, a call that cannot be tested without DNA. This TCR derives from a human donor with ulcerative colitis or Crohn's disease, or a healthy co-twin of an affected twin (not recorded which). Source material: blood. The CDR3 is CASSIQGTGNYEQYF.